Shown below are 30 T cell receptor beta chains from a single sample sequenced in a study of T cells expressing NK-cell markers. Using the 5' RACE reads, TCRdb records one entry per CDR3 protein without DNA. The specimen's table records 450,000 to 600,000 distinct CDR3 sequences. The sample taken for sequencing was blood T cells: a sorted CD56 or NKG2C T cell subset, CD4+ or CD8+ T cells, or bulk PBMC T cells (not recorded which). These receptors were obtained from a man younger than 30 in good health.

The chain employs TRBV7-2 and TRBJ2-1; the D call from TCRdb, TRBD2, cannot be confirmed without DNA. Germline assignment: CDR1 SGHTA and CDR2 FQGNSA. The CDR3 loop spans 14 amino acids. CDR3 amino acids: CASSPGLAVSEQFF. Supplemented by reference TRBV7-2 and TRBJ2-1, the full variable domain reads GAGVSQSPSNKVTEKGKDVELRCDPISGHTALYWYRQSLGQGLEFLIYFQGNSAPDKSGLPSDRFSAERTGGSVSTLTIQRTQQEDSAVYLCASSPGLAVSEQFFGPGTRLTVL.

The rearrangement uses TRBV5-5 and TRBJ2-5; TCRdb designates TRBD2, a call that cannot be tested without DNA. The CDR3 is 17 amino acids. Germline V CDR1 and CDR2: SGHKS, YYEKEE (reference sequence). The CDR3 sequence is CASSWEGLAGYQETQYF.

V gene TRBV12-5 combines with J gene TRBJ1-2; TCRdb's D call, TRBD1, is unchecked because there is no DNA. This CDR3 contains 14 residues. From germline, CDR1 is LGHNT and CDR2 FRNRAP. The CDR3 spells CASGLDYRVESYTF. The complete variable domain, with remaining parts taken from reference TRBV12-5 and TRBJ1-2, reads DARVTQTPRHKVTEMGQEVTMRCQPILGHNTVFWYRQTMMQGLELLAYFRNRAPLDDSGMPKDRFSAEMPDATLATLKIQPSEPRDSAVYFCASGLDYRVESYTFGSGTRLTVV.

The CDR3 spells CASAVGFSYEQYF. This chain uses TRBV4-2 with TRBJ2-7. The V gene's germline CDR1 is LGHNA and CDR2 YNFKEQ. The CDR3 sequence is 13 residues long.

This rearrangement joins TRBV11-2 to TRBJ2-1. The CDR3 totals 14 residues. Germline CDR1 and CDR2: SGHAT and FQNNGV. The chain's CDR3 is CASSLEGVNNEQFF. Filled out from reference TRBV11-2 and TRBJ2-1, the complete variable domain reads EAGVAQSPRYKIIEKRQSVAFWCNPISGHATLYWYQQILGQGPKLLIQFQNNGVVDDSQLPKDRFSAERLKGVDSTLKIQPAKLEDSAVYLCASSLEGVNNEQFFGPGTRLTVL.

This chain uses TRBV18 with TRBJ2-3. This CDR3 comprises 15 residues. Germline V lookup: CDR1 KGHSH, CDR2 LQKENI. The CDR3 region is CASSPRDKSTDTQYF.

The V gene is TRBV18, the J gene TRBJ2-1; TCRdb's D gene call, TRBD2, goes unchecked for lack of DNA. Looked up from germline, CDR1 is KGHSH and CDR2 is LQKENI. The CDR3 covers 12 residues. The CDR3 reads CASSPAGDEQFF.

The chain combines TRBV6-1 with TRBJ2-3; TCRdb's assignment of TRBD1 cannot be checked, as there is no DNA. This CDR3 has 15 amino acids. CDR1 and CDR2 from the germline V gene are MNHNS and SASEGT. The CDR3 spells CASSEDRGNTDTQYF.

The chain joins TRBV28 to TRBJ2-6. CDR3 length equals 16 residues. CDR1 is MDHEN, CDR2 SYDVKM, per germline. CDR3: CASSSSDISGANVLTF.

The genes are TRBV28 and TRBJ2-7; TCRdb's assignment of TRBD2 cannot be checked, as there is no DNA. The CDR3 is 14 amino acids. CDR1 is MDHEN, CDR2 SYDVKM, per germline. The CDR3 reads CASTSSGPSYEQYF.

The chain couples TRBV7-3 to TRBJ2-3; TCRdb picks TRBD2, but there is no DNA to check that call. This CDR3 comprises 15 residues. Germline CDR1 reads SGHTA; CDR2 reads FQGTGA. CDR3: CASSSLAGNTDTQYF.

CDR3 loop: CASSLVLGRSSYNEQFF. The chain carries TRBV11-2 and TRBJ2-1. Germline V gene lookup returns CDR1 SGHAT and CDR2 FQNNGV. The CDR3 spans 17 residues.

The chain employs TRBV6-2 or TRBV6-3 and TRBJ2-3; TCRdb picks TRBD1, but there is no DNA to check that call. The germline CDR1 and CDR2 sequences are MNHEY and SVGEGT. This CDR3 contains 13 residues. CDR3 sequence reads: CASSYHNPMSPYF.

The J gene is TRBJ2-1, the V gene TRBV9; with no DNA, the TCRdb D assignment of TRBD2 cannot be verified. The CDR3 covers 15 residues. The germline gives CDR1 SGDLS, CDR2 YYNGEE. CDR3 region: CASSGGTSGYNEQFF.

This chain joins TRBV27 and TRBJ1-6. Germline lookup yields CDR1 MNHEY and CDR2 SMNVEV (reference sequence). The CDR3 runs to 12 residues. The CDR3 protein is CASSFSASPLHF.

This sequence joins TRBV12-3 or TRBV12-4 and TRBJ1-4; checking the TCRdb D call of TRBD1 is not possible without DNA. The CDR3 loop spans 16 amino acids. CDR3 loop: CASSGSHRGPNEKLFF.

The rearrangement joins TRBV7-8 to TRBJ2-1; TCRdb picks TRBD2, but there is no DNA to check that call. In germline, CDR1 is SGHVS, CDR2 FQNEAQ. The CDR3 is made up of 20 amino acids. The CDR3 loop reads CASSLARITRQREGYNEQFF.

The chain combines TRBV29-1 with TRBJ1-4; TCRdb proposes TRBD1, but this gene call is untestable without DNA. CDR1 is SQVTM and CDR2 is ANQGSEA in the germline V gene. The CDR3 consists of 12 residues. CDR3 region: CSVAQGVRELFF. The full variable domain, with the rest looked up from reference TRBV29-1 and TRBJ1-4, is SAVISQKPSRDICQRGTSLTIQCQVDSQVTMMFWYRQQPGQSLTLIATANQGSEATYESGFVIDKFPISRPNLTFSTLTVSNMSPEDSSIYLCSVAQGVRELFFGSGTQLSVL.

The chain links TRBV10-2 to TRBJ2-7; with no DNA, the TCRdb D assignment of TRBD1 cannot be verified. The germline CDR1 and CDR2 sequences are WSHSY and SAAADI. The CDR3 contains 11 residues. The CDR3 sequence is CATQVAGEQYF.

This sequence joins TRBV27 and TRBJ1-1; without DNA, the TCRdb call of TRBD1 cannot be checked. This CDR3 has 13 amino acids. The germline gives CDR1 MNHEY, CDR2 SMNVEV (reference sequence). CDR3 in amino acids: CASSFGQGRKAFF.

The chain is built from TRBV6-2 or TRBV6-3 and TRBJ2-1; TCRdb indicates TRBD1, and absent DNA this call remains unverified. The CDR3 contains 12 residues. Germline V gene data show CDR1 as MNHEY and CDR2 as SVGEGT. Here the CDR3 reads CATREQNNEQFF.

The rearrangement uses TRBV24-1 and TRBJ2-1; absent DNA, TCRdb's TRBD1 call cannot be checked. This CDR3 contains 16 residues. The germline V gene encodes CDR1 KGHDR and CDR2 SFDVKD. The CDR3 sequence is CATSGFGATGVNEQFF.

The rearrangement links TRBV28 to TRBJ2-7; TCRdb gives TRBD1 as the D gene, but with no DNA this cannot be confirmed. Germline CDR1 and CDR2: MDHEN and SYDVKM. The CDR3 is 16 amino acids. CDR3 in amino acids: CASSPVPGQGPYEQYF.

The J gene is TRBJ1-2, the V gene TRBV29-1. CDR1 and CDR2 from the germline V gene are SQVTM and ANQGSEA. This CDR3 has 14 amino acids. The chain's CDR3 is CSVGGSRDSQGYTF.

The chain combines TRBV5-6 with TRBJ2-1; as DNA is missing, the TRBD1 call by TCRdb cannot be tested. The CDR3 spans 13 residues. Germline CDR1 and CDR2: SGHDT and YYEEEE. CDR3 residues: CASSSNPELEQFF.

V and J are TRBV6-5 and TRBJ2-5; TCRdb picks TRBD1, but there is no DNA to check that call. CDR1 is MNHEY, CDR2 SVGAGI, per germline. The CDR3 consists of 16 residues. The CDR3 protein is CASSWEDREGQETQYF.

The V call is TRBV6-5, the J call TRBJ2-7. The length of the CDR3 is 14 residues. Germline V gene data show CDR1 as MNHEY and CDR2 as SVGAGI. The CDR3 sequence: CASSYSSSPDEQYF.

This rearrangement joins TRBV4-1 to TRBJ2-3; TCRdb picks TRBD1, but there is no DNA to check that call. The germline CDR1 and CDR2 sequences are MGHRA and YSYEKL. This CDR3 has 16 amino acids. The CDR3 is CASSQDGGGYTDTQYF.

The CDR3 loop reads CASRVGGWGLDTEAFF. The rearrangement links TRBV2 to TRBJ1-1; absent DNA, TCRdb's TRBD1 call cannot be checked. The CDR3 has 16 amino acids. Germline loops: CDR1 SNHLY, CDR2 FYNNEI.

The chain carries TRBV7-2 and TRBJ2-3; checking the TCRdb D call of TRBD1 is not possible without DNA. Per the germline V gene, CDR1 is SGHTA and CDR2 is FQGNSA. CDR3 length: 16 amino acids. The chain's CDR3 is CASSLVGTSSTDTQYF.